Listed below are T cell receptor beta chains from one sample, sequenced in a study of shared clonotypes between healthy human individuals. TCRdb's copy holds only in-frame clones and misses some; the assay was immunoSEQ multiplex PCR. The sample carries around 180,000 clones, 80% to 95% recorded once. The sample taken for sequencing was naive CD4+ T cells sorted from blood. The receptors derive from a young woman in good health. Both conserved end residues are part of each CDR3. The order of the fields is J gene, D gene, clone size, V gene, CDR3 DNA, CDR3 protein. The D gene is left open where the match is weak. Clone size is not always given. Where it is, it says once, few, many or a class for expanded clones.

j_gene: TRBJ2-7; d_gene: TRBD1; abundance: NA; v_gene: TRBV7-9; CDR3nt: TGTGCCAGCAGCTCTCCAGGACAGGGGCTCTACGAGCAGTACTTC; CDR3aa: CASSSPGQGLYEQYF
j_gene: TRBJ1-1; d_gene: NA; abundance: NA; v_gene: TRBV7-8; CDR3nt: TGTGCCAGCAGCTCTAGGCAGGGGTCTAACACTGAAGCTTTCTTT; CDR3aa: CASSSRQGSNTEAFF
j_gene: TRBJ2-7; d_gene: NA; abundance: once; v_gene: TRBV7-2; CDR3nt: TGTGCCAGCAGTCCTCGACAGAGCTCCTACGAGCAGTACTTC; CDR3aa: CASSPRQSSYEQYF
j_gene: TRBJ2-7; d_gene: NA; abundance: NA; v_gene: TRBV2; CDR3nt: TGTGCCAGCAGAACGACGGAGCAGTACTTC; CDR3aa: CASRTTEQYF
j_gene: TRBJ2-3; d_gene: NA; abundance: NA; v_gene: TRBV18; CDR3nt: TGTGCCAGCTCACCTCTCACGACAGAAACGCAGTATTTT; CDR3aa: CASSPLTTETQYF
j_gene: TRBJ2-1; d_gene: TRBD2; abundance: NA; v_gene: TRBV14; CDR3nt: TGTGCCAGCAGCCCGGGACTAGCGGGAGTTAAGAATGAGCAGTTCTTC; CDR3aa: CASSPGLAGVKNEQFF
j_gene: TRBJ2-1; d_gene: NA; abundance: NA; v_gene: TRBV21-1; CDR3nt: TGTGCCAGCAGCTCTCGGGACAGGGTGAATGAGCAGTTCTTC; CDR3aa: CASSSRDRVNEQFF
j_gene: TRBJ1-1; d_gene: NA; abundance: NA; v_gene: TRBV7-2; CDR3nt: TGTGCCAGCAGCTTAGTGGGGGGTGTTACTGAAGCTTTCTTT; CDR3aa: CASSLVGGVTEAFF
j_gene: TRBJ2-7; d_gene: NA; abundance: NA; v_gene: TRBV5-1; CDR3nt: TGCGCCAGCAGCTTGGCATTCAACGAGCAGTACTTC; CDR3aa: CASSLAFNEQYF
j_gene: TRBJ2-5; d_gene: NA; abundance: once; v_gene: TRBV28; CDR3nt: TGTGCCAGCACCTCGTACCAAGAGACCCAGTACTTC; CDR3aa: CASTSYQETQYF
j_gene: TRBJ1-3; d_gene: NA; abundance: once; v_gene: TRBV28; CDR3nt: TGTGCCAGCAGTTCAGACCTAGGCCCGGGAAACACCATATATTTT; CDR3aa: CASSSDLGPGNTIYF
j_gene: TRBJ2-7; d_gene: TRBD2; abundance: NA; v_gene: TRBV5-1; CDR3nt: TGCGCCAGCAGCTTGGGACTAGCGGTCTACGAGCAGTACTTC; CDR3aa: CASSLGLAVYEQYF
j_gene: TRBJ2-3; d_gene: TRBD2; abundance: NA; v_gene: TRBV19; CDR3nt: TGTGCCAGTAGTATAGATCTATTGGGACTAGCGGGATCCACAGATACGCAGTATTTT; CDR3aa: CASSIDLLGLAGSTDTQYF
j_gene: TRBJ2-6; d_gene: TRBD1; abundance: NA; v_gene: TRBV28; CDR3nt: TGTGCCAGCAGTCCATCCGGGACAGGGGGGGCGCGGGCCAACGTCCTGACTTTC; CDR3aa: CASSPSGTGGARANVLTF
j_gene: TRBJ2-1; d_gene: TRBD2; abundance: NA; v_gene: TRBV5-4; CDR3nt: TGTGCCAGCAGCCTGACTAGCGGGAGGGCCCTAACCCACAATGAGCAGTTCTTC; CDR3aa: CASSLTSGRALTHNEQFF
j_gene: TRBJ1-5; d_gene: TRBD1; abundance: NA; v_gene: TRBV27; CDR3nt: TGTGCCAGCAGCCCAGGGGGAACTTATAGCAATCAGCCCCAGCATTTT; CDR3aa: CASSPGGTYSNQPQHF
j_gene: TRBJ2-1; d_gene: TRBD2; abundance: once; v_gene: TRBV18; CDR3nt: TGTGCCAGCTCACCGGGACTAGGGGCAGGCGAGCAGTTCTTC; CDR3aa: CASSPGLGAGEQFF
j_gene: TRBJ2-7; d_gene: NA; abundance: NA; v_gene: TRBV6-1; CDR3nt: TGTGCCAGCAGTGTTGGGACTCTCTACGAGCAGTACTTC; CDR3aa: CASSVGTLYEQYF
j_gene: TRBJ2-7; d_gene: TRBD2; abundance: once; v_gene: TRBV19; CDR3nt: TGTGCCAGTTCGAGGACTAGCGGCACGTACGAGCAGTACTTC; CDR3aa: CASSRTSGTYEQYF
j_gene: TRBJ2-2; d_gene: TRBD2; abundance: NA; v_gene: TRBV28; CDR3nt: TGTGCCAGCAGTTTAACCCCTAGCGGGAACTGGGGACCGACCGGGGAGCTGTTTTTT; CDR3aa: CASSLTPSGNWGPTGELFF
j_gene: TRBJ2-7; d_gene: NA; abundance: NA; v_gene: TRBV6-6; CDR3nt: TGTGCCAGCAGTTACTCAGATCAACGCCGGTACGAGCAGTACTTC; CDR3aa: CASSYSDQRRYEQYF
j_gene: TRBJ2-3; d_gene: NA; abundance: NA; v_gene: TRBV6-9; CDR3nt: TGTGCCAGCAGTACCGGACAGGGCGGGGGGCCAGATACGCAGTATTTT; CDR3aa: CASSTGQGGGPDTQYF
j_gene: TRBJ1-1; d_gene: NA; abundance: NA; v_gene: TRBV7-2; CDR3nt: TGTGCCAGCAGTCTCATAAGGACTGAAGCTTTCTTT; CDR3aa: CASSLIRTEAFF
j_gene: TRBJ2-2; d_gene: NA; abundance: NA; v_gene: TRBV18; CDR3nt: TGTGCCAGCTCACCAAACGGGGGAACCGGGGAGCTGTTTTTT; CDR3aa: CASSPNGGTGELFF
j_gene: TRBJ2-3; d_gene: TRBD2; abundance: NA; v_gene: TRBV6-5; CDR3nt: TGTGCCAGCAGTCGGCAGACTAGCGGTACTACTACGCAGTATTTT; CDR3aa: CASSRQTSGTTTQYF
j_gene: TRBJ1-1; d_gene: TRBD1; abundance: NA; v_gene: TRBV5-1; CDR3nt: TGCGCCAGCAGCTTGGGACAGGGTTTTCGAGCTTTCTTT; CDR3aa: CASSLGQGFRAFF
j_gene: TRBJ2-7; d_gene: NA; abundance: NA; v_gene: TRBV5-1; CDR3nt: TGCGCCAGCAGCCCCCTCTCGGACCGAACCACCTACGAGCAGTACTTC; CDR3aa: CASSPLSDRTTYEQYF
j_gene: TRBJ2-7; d_gene: TRBD1; abundance: NA; v_gene: TRBV7-9; CDR3nt: TGTGCCAGCAGCTTAGCGGGCGGGACAGGGGGCGACGAGCAGTACTTC; CDR3aa: CASSLAGGTGGDEQYF
j_gene: TRBJ2-1; d_gene: NA; abundance: NA; v_gene: TRBV27; CDR3nt: TGTGCCAGCAGTCACAGGGATGAGCAGTTCTTC; CDR3aa: CASSHRDEQFF
j_gene: TRBJ2-7; d_gene: NA; abundance: NA; v_gene: TRBV28; CDR3nt: TGTGCCAGCAGTCCGATAGACAGGAGCTCCTACGAGCAGTACTTC; CDR3aa: CASSPIDRSSYEQYF
j_gene: TRBJ2-1; d_gene: TRBD2; abundance: NA; v_gene: TRBV5-1; CDR3nt: TGCGCCAGCAGCTTGGCCCTAAAAGTTGGACTAGCGGGTGCCTACAATGAGCAGTTCTTC; CDR3aa: CASSLALKVGLAGAYNEQFF
j_gene: TRBJ1-2; d_gene: NA; abundance: NA; v_gene: TRBV2; CDR3nt: TGTGCCAGCAGTGAAAGGACGGACTCCCGCTATGGCTACACCTTC; CDR3aa: CASSERTDSRYGYTF
j_gene: TRBJ2-7; d_gene: TRBD2; abundance: NA; v_gene: TRBV7-8; CDR3nt: TGTGCCAGCAGCCCCCGGTTGGTAGCGGGAGGGTCCTACGAGCAGTACTTC; CDR3aa: CASSPRLVAGGSYEQYF
j_gene: TRBJ2-7; d_gene: TRBD1; abundance: NA; v_gene: TRBV29-1; CDR3nt: TGCAGCGTTCGATACGGGACAGGTAGCTCCTACGAGCAGTACTTC; CDR3aa: CSVRYGTGSSYEQYF
j_gene: TRBJ1-5; d_gene: NA; abundance: NA; v_gene: TRBV28; CDR3nt: TGTGCCTCTGGTTCCGGTTCCAATCAGCCCCAGCATTTT; CDR3aa: CASGSGSNQPQHF
j_gene: TRBJ2-7; d_gene: TRBD1; abundance: NA; v_gene: TRBV7-9; CDR3nt: TGTGCCAGCAGCTCTTATACAGGGGAGCCCTACGAGCAGTACTTC; CDR3aa: CASSSYTGEPYEQYF
j_gene: TRBJ1-1; d_gene: TRBD1; abundance: NA; v_gene: TRBV10-3; CDR3nt: TGTGCCATCAGTGAGAGGGACAGGGACACTGAAGCTTTCTTT; CDR3aa: CAISERDRDTEAFF
j_gene: TRBJ2-3; d_gene: TRBD1; abundance: NA; v_gene: TRBV5-1; CDR3nt: TGCGCCAGCAGCTACAGGGGCGCAGATACGCAGTATTTT; CDR3aa: CASSYRGADTQYF
j_gene: TRBJ2-7; d_gene: NA; abundance: NA; v_gene: TRBV6-6; CDR3nt: TGTGCCAGCAGTTACTCGACGCCGGGCTCCTACGAGCAGTACTTC; CDR3aa: CASSYSTPGSYEQYF
j_gene: TRBJ2-6; d_gene: TRBD1; abundance: NA; v_gene: TRBV19; CDR3nt: TGTGCCAGTAGTCCAGGACAGGGGTCGGGTGGGGCCAACGTCCTGACTTTC; CDR3aa: CASSPGQGSGGANVLTF
j_gene: TRBJ1-5; d_gene: NA; abundance: once; v_gene: TRBV6-5; CDR3nt: TGTGCCAGCAGTTCATTCCAGTCCCTTTCTAATCAGCCCCAGCATTTT; CDR3aa: CASSSFQSLSNQPQHF
j_gene: TRBJ2-7; d_gene: NA; abundance: NA; v_gene: TRBV9; CDR3nt: TGTGCCAGCAGCGTAGATCAGGGGGGTCCCTACGAGCAGTACTTC; CDR3aa: CASSVDQGGPYEQYF
j_gene: TRBJ2-7; d_gene: TRBD2; abundance: NA; v_gene: TRBV5-1; CDR3nt: TGCGCCAGCAGCTTGGAGGGACTAGCGGGAGGGCCGGGCGAGCAGTACTTC; CDR3aa: CASSLEGLAGGPGEQYF
j_gene: TRBJ2-7; d_gene: TRBD2; abundance: NA; v_gene: TRBV4-2; CDR3nt: TGTGCCAGCAGCCAAGATGGTGGTAGCGGGAGTTCCTACGAGCAGTACTTC; CDR3aa: CASSQDGGSGSSYEQYF
j_gene: TRBJ2-7; d_gene: NA; abundance: NA; v_gene: TRBV5-1; CDR3nt: TGCGCCAGCAGCTTGGGACCTGCCTCCTACGAGCAGTACTTC; CDR3aa: CASSLGPASYEQYF
j_gene: TRBJ2-2; d_gene: NA; abundance: NA; v_gene: TRBV18; CDR3nt: TGTGCCAGCTCACCAATGGAGGGGAGAGGGACCGGGGAGCTGTTTTTT; CDR3aa: CASSPMEGRGTGELFF